The 31 T cell receptor beta chains reported below all come from one sample, sequenced in a study of T cells after yellow fever vaccination. TCRdb processed the 5' RACE reads anew with MiXCR; each CDR3 protein has one entry. The table shows about 330,000 distinct CDR3 sequences, with around 8.1% occurring only once. The specimen comprised PBMCs, sampled roughly 45 days after the first yellow fever vaccination. These receptors originate from a man between 18 and 29 years old who received the YFV17D yellow fever vaccine.

The chain is built from TRBV9 and TRBJ2-1; D not resolved. This CDR3 contains 13 residues. The V end was cut by 0 bases, the J end by 15 bases, with 16 bases between. CDR1 SGDLS and CDR2 YYNGEE come from the germline V gene. The CDR3 loop reads CASSVDGLERVFF. The CDR3 DNA sequence: TGTGCCAGCAGCGTAGATGGTTTGGAGCGAGTGTTCTTC.

This clonotype was detected ten times or more. V and J are TRBV7-9 and TRBJ2-1; 7 bases match TRBD2. Germline assignment: CDR1 SEHNR and CDR2 FQNEAQ (reference sequence). CDR3 length: 16 amino acids. With 5 bases clipped from V and 0 bases from J, the junction kept 7 bases outside the gene matches. The CDR3 region has the DNA TGTGCCAGCAGCCCCGGGGGAGGGAGCTCCTACAATGAGCAGTTCTTC. It codes for CASSPGGGSSYNEQFF.

This clonotype has only a few counts. The chain carries TRBV5-1 and TRBJ1-5; 10 bases line up with TRBD1. Unmatched junction bases numbered 11, after V lost 4 bases and J lost 7 bases. Germline CDR1 is SGHRS and CDR2 is YFSETQ. CDR3 size: 16 residues. DNA for the CDR3: TGCGCCAGCAGCGGGACCCGGGACAGGGGAGGACAGCCCCAGCATTTT. Protein sequence: CASSGTRDRGGQPQHF.

J is TRBJ2-2 and V is TRBV9, with D maybe TRBD1 (6 bases). The V and J ends lost 4 bases and 4 bases respectively, with 11 bases between them. CDR3 size: 14 residues. Germline V CDR1 and CDR2: SGDLS, YYNGEE. Written as DNA, the CDR3 is TGTGCCAGCAGCTCCTGGACAGCCACCGGGGAGCTGTTTTTT. As protein: CASSSWTATGELFF.

This clonotype came up many times. The rearrangement uses TRBV9 and TRBJ2-3, with D perhaps matching TRBD1 or TRBD2 (5 bases each). The germline V gene has CDR1 SGDLS and CDR2 YYNGEE. This CDR3 is 16 amino acids long. V lost 4 bases, J lost 2 bases, and 17 bases lay in between. The CDR3: CASSSRDPLPTDTQYF. In DNA, the CDR3 is TGTGCCAGCAGCTCCCGGGACCCCCTGCCCACAGATACGCAGTATTTT. Based on the CDR3 plus reference TRBV9 and TRBJ2-3, the full variable domain is DSGVTQTPKHLITATGQRVTLRCSPRSGDLSVYWYQQSLDQGLQFLIQYYNGEERAKGNILERFSAQQFPDLHSELNLSSLELGDSALYFCASSSRDPLPTDTQYFGPGTRLTVL.

This clonotype was seen a few times. The chain is built from TRBV6-5 and TRBJ1-1; 7 bases align to TRBD1. CDR1 is MNHEY, CDR2 SVGAGI, per germline. V lost 7 bases to trimming and J lost 7 bases; unmatched junction nucleotides: 6. The CDR3 consists of 12 residues. CDR3 residues: CASIRGLGEAFF. Written as DNA, the CDR3 is TGTGCCAGCATAAGGGGGCTCGGTGAAGCTTTCTTT.

This clonotype was counted only a few times. CDR3: CASSGRQDSEQFF. The CDR3 nucleotides read TGTGCCAGCTCAGGTAGACAGGATAGTGAGCAGTTCTTC. The chain employs TRBV18 and TRBJ2-1; possible D gene TRBD1, 6 bases. This CDR3 has 13 amino acids. The ends were cut back, 5 bases at V and 9 bases at J, with 14 bases in the middle. Germline V gives CDR1 KGHSH, CDR2 LQKENI.

The table lists this clonotype with a few counts. CDR3 coding DNA: TGTGCCAGCAGTCTAATAGCGGGGGGAAACACAGATACGCAGTATTTT. It is translated as CASSLIAGGNTDTQYF. The chain has TRBV12-3 or TRBV12-4 and TRBJ2-3; TRBD2 matches at 10 bases. The CDR3 length is 16 residues. Trimming took 5 bases from V and 2 from J; bases not matched to a gene: 7.

This clonotype was counted many times. The gene calls are TRBV9 and TRBJ2-5; no firm D call. Germline values: CDR1 SGDLS, CDR2 YYNGEE. The V gene lost 0 bases and the J gene lost 1 base, with 10 bases spanning the gap. This CDR3 has 15 amino acids. CDR3 protein: CASSVGPTSQETQYF. CDR3 sequence (DNA): TGTGCCAGCAGCGTAGGGCCTACCTCCCAAGAGACCCAGTACTTC.

The genes are TRBV24-1 and TRBJ1-2, with D tentatively TRBD1 (6 bases). The CDR3 contains 12 residues. Germline values: CDR1 KGHDR, CDR2 SFDVKD. Trimming took 6 bases from V and 8 from J, leaving 12 bases between them. This CDR3 is CATSQGTRGYTF. Here the CDR3 DNA reads TGTGCCACCAGTCAGGGGACGCGGGGCTACACCTTC.

Only a few counts were recorded for this clonotype. The rearrangement joins TRBV7-3 to TRBJ1-5, with D possibly TRBD1 on 6 matching bases. CDR3 size: 14 residues. The V end was cut by 5 bases, the J end by 3 bases, with 11 bases between. Germline loops: CDR1 SGHTA, CDR2 FQGTGA. This CDR3 reads CASSNRDTNQPQHF. In DNA form, the CDR3 reads TGTGCCAGCAGCAACCGGGACACCAATCAGCCCCAGCATTTT.

At least ten counts were recorded for this clonotype. This rearrangement joins TRBV7-3 to TRBJ1-2; 8 nucleotides align to TRBD1. The CDR3 extends over 13 amino acids. V shed 5 bases, J shed 6 bases, and the junction held 5 bases outside the gene matches. Germline CDR1 SGHTA, CDR2 FQGTGA. CDR3 nucleotides: TGTGCCAGCAGCCCGACAGGGGTGGATGGCTACACCTTC. Encoded protein: CASSPTGVDGYTF.

A few counts support this clonotype. This chain joins TRBV29-1 and TRBJ2-5; a possible D gene is TRBD1 (6 bases). CDR3 length: 13 amino acids. The germline V and J ends were trimmed by 7 bases and 2 bases, with 14 bases remaining between them. The germline V gene encodes CDR1 SQVTM and CDR2 ANQGSEA. The CDR3 sequence is CSALDSYQETQYF. The CDR3 DNA follows: TGCAGCGCCCTGGACAGTTATCAAGAGACCCAGTACTTC. The full variable domain, in which reference TRBV29-1 and TRBJ2-5 provide the parts outside the CDR3, is SAVISQKPSRDICQRGTSLTIQCQVDSQVTMMFWYRQQPGQSLTLIATANQGSEATYESGFVIDKFPISRPNLTFSTLTVSNMSPEDSSIYLCSALDSYQETQYFGPGTRLLVL.

This clonotype has more than one count but fewer than ten. The gene calls are TRBV11-2 and TRBJ2-6; possibly TRBD2 for D (6 bases). Germline lookup yields CDR1 SGHAT and CDR2 FQNNGV. The CDR3 consists of 18 residues. V was pared by 1 base and J by 2 bases, with 15 bases between. The CDR3 DNA reads as TGTGCCAGCAGCTTAGTCGGAGGGTCGTGGGCTGGGGCCAACGTCCTGACTTTC. This codes for CASSLVGGSWAGANVLTF.

This clonotype was observed a handful of times. The chain carries TRBV4-1 and TRBJ2-2, with D perhaps matching TRBD1 or TRBD2 (6 bases each). V lost 4 bases and J lost 6, with 24 bases in between. Germline CDR1 MGHRA, CDR2 YSYEKL. The CDR3 spans 18 residues. Here the CDR3 DNA reads TGCGCCAGCAGCCCCCCTACGGCGGAGGGGGTAAGAGCCGGGGAGCTGTTTTTT. It codes for CASSPPTAEGVRAGELFF.

This clonotype was observed a handful of times. The CDR3 spells CASSYSIALSEAFF. CDR3 sequence (DNA): TGTGCCAGCAGTTACTCGATAGCCCTTTCTGAAGCTTTCTTT. This rearrangement joins TRBV6-5 to TRBJ1-1; D remains ambiguous. This CDR3 is built from 14 residues. Per the germline V gene, CDR1 is MNHEY and CDR2 is SVGAGI. The ends were cut back, 0 bases at V and 6 bases at J, with 11 bases in the middle.

In this sample, this clonotype turned up a few times. The chain joins TRBV10-1 to TRBJ2-2; 9 nucleotides line up with TRBD1. V was clipped by 6 bases and J by 1 base; unmatched bases: 9. The CDR3 loop spans 17 amino acids. The germline CDR1 and CDR2 sequences are WNHNN and SYGVQD (reference sequence). DNA of the CDR3: TGCGCCAGCAGCCAATCTGGGGGACAGGGGAACACCGGGGAGCTGTTTTTT. Translating gives CASSQSGGQGNTGELFF.

This sequence joins TRBV5-1 and TRBJ2-5; D unclear. This CDR3 is 14 amino acids long. Germline CDR1 is SGHRS and CDR2 is YFSETQ. Deletions cut 2 bases from V and 5 bases from J, with 13 bases between. CDR3 residues: CASSFLTESETQYF. CDR3 in DNA: TGCGCCAGCAGCTTTTTAACAGAATCGGAGACCCAGTACTTC.

V and J are TRBV11-1 and TRBJ2-4; D is possibly TRBD1 (6 bases). V was pared by 5 bases and J by 2 bases, with 10 bases between. Germline CDR1 SGHAT, CDR2 FQDESV (reference sequence). CDR3 length equals 14 residues. The CDR3 DNA is TGTGCCAGCAGCACCAGGGGTTCCAAAAACATTCAGTACTTC. Residues: CASSTRGSKNIQYF.

This clonotype was counted between two and nine times. This sequence joins TRBV6-6 and TRBJ2-1, with D possibly TRBD1 on 6 matching bases. With 8 bases removed from V and 5 bases from J, the gap between germline ends came to 10 bases. The CDR3 loop spans 12 amino acids. Per the germline V gene, CDR1 is MNHNY and CDR2 is SVGAGI (reference sequence). The CDR3 is CASRDTNNEQFF. CDR3 nucleotide sequence: TGTGCCAGCCGGGACACAAACAATGAGCAGTTCTTC.

This rearrangement joins TRBV4-3 to TRBJ1-2; D is unresolved. This CDR3 is built from 14 residues. The V gene's germline CDR1 is LGHNA and CDR2 YSLEER. The V gene lost 0 bases and the J gene lost 2 bases, with 7 bases spanning the gap. The CDR3 loop reads CASSQETRNYGYTF. In DNA form, the CDR3 reads TGCGCCAGCAGCCAAGAAACCCGAAACTATGGCTACACCTTC.

V and J are TRBV5-4 and TRBJ2-2, with 8 bases that match TRBD2. The J segment lost 7 bases and the V segment lost 3 bases, leaving 8 bases of the junction unmatched. The CDR3 covers 15 residues. CDR1 SGHNT and CDR2 YYREEE come from the germline V gene (reference sequence). The chain's CDR3 is CASSYRLARGGELFF. The CDR3 DNA reads as TGTGCCAGCAGCTACCGACTAGCGCGGGGCGGGGAGCTGTTTTTT.

This clonotype has a handful of counts. This chain joins TRBV2 and TRBJ2-7; maybe TRBD1 (5 bases). The CDR3 extends over 10 amino acids. Per the germline V gene, CDR1 is SNHLY and CDR2 is FYNNEI. Trimming cost V 8 bases and J 4 bases, with 6 bases left between them. DNA of the CDR3: TGTGCCAGCCAGGGTTACGAGCAGTACTTC. Its translation is CASQGYEQYF.

The CDR3 sequence: CASSLETDSNQPQHF. The DNA of the CDR3 is TGTGCCAGCAGCTTGGAGACAGATAGCAATCAGCCCCAGCATTTT. This chain links TRBV7-9 with TRBJ1-5; the D gene is possibly TRBD1 (5 bases). Trimming removed 3 bases at V and 0 bases at J, with 9 bases between. CDR3 length equals 15 residues. The germline V gene encodes CDR1 SEHNR and CDR2 FQNEAQ (reference sequence).

This clonotype turned up a few times. The rearrangement joins TRBV7-9 to TRBJ2-1; TRBD1 agrees at 7 bases. The CDR3 is 15 residues long. Germline CDR1 is SEHNR and CDR2 is FQNEAQ (reference sequence). Germline trimming cut 3 bases from V and 6 bases from J; bases unmatched to any gene: 8. The CDR3 protein is CASSFLGQRRNEQFF. The CDR3, as DNA: TGTGCCAGCAGCTTCCTGGGACAGCGGCGCAATGAGCAGTTCTTC.

This clonotype was seen many times. This rearrangement joins TRBV7-9 to TRBJ2-4, with 7 positions matching TRBD1. CDR1 is SEHNR and CDR2 is FQNEAQ in the germline V gene (reference sequence). The CDR3 contains 17 residues. Germline trimming cut 0 bases from V and 0 bases from J; bases unmatched to any gene: 5. CDR3 amino acids: CASSLAAQGVAKNIQYF. CDR3 nucleotides: TGTGCCAGCAGCTTAGCCGCGCAGGGGGTAGCCAAAAACATTCAGTACTTC.

This chain uses TRBV10-2 with TRBJ2-1; a possible D gene is TRBD1 (6 bases). Germline V CDR1 and CDR2: WSHSY, SAAADI. V lost 0 bases and J 10 bases, leaving 19 bases between the germline ends. The CDR3 is 16 amino acids. The CDR3 region is CASSESEVGAGREQFF. The CDR3 nucleotides are TGCGCCAGCAGTGAGTCGGAAGTGGGGGCAGGGCGCGAGCAGTTCTTC.

The chain carries TRBV20-1 and TRBJ2-7, with D maybe TRBD1 (5 bases). Germline V lookup: CDR1 DFQATT, CDR2 SNEGSKA (reference sequence). V was cut by 0 bases and J by 5 bases, with 20 bases left in between. CDR3 length: 16 amino acids. The CDR3 loop reads CSARDPGRREGDEQYF. CDR3 sequence (DNA): TGCAGTGCTAGAGATCCTGGACGCAGGGAAGGTGACGAGCAGTACTTC.

This clonotype appeared many times. This chain uses TRBV18 with TRBJ1-1; D remains ambiguous. V gave up 8 bases and J gave up 2 bases, with 12 bases separating them. Looked up from germline, CDR1 is KGHSH and CDR2 is LQKENI. This CDR3 comprises 13 residues. The CDR3 coding sequence is TGTGCCAGCAGCCCCGGTGGTAACACTGAAGCTTTCTTT. Translating it yields CASSPGGNTEAFF. Using reference TRBV18 and TRBJ1-1 for the parts outside the CDR3, the full variable domain is NAGVMQNPRHLVRRRGQEARLRCSPMKGHSHVYWYRQLPEEGLKFMVYLQKENIIDESGMPKERFSAEFPKEGPSILRIQQVVRGDSAAYFCASSPGGNTEAFFGQGTRLTVV.

This clonotype appeared a few times. This rearrangement joins TRBV5-1 to TRBJ2-5; tentatively, D is TRBD2 (6 bases). In germline, CDR1 is SGHRS, CDR2 YFSETQ. This CDR3 region has 14 residues. Trimming removed 4 bases at V and 2 bases at J, with 12 bases between. CDR3 nucleotide sequence: TGCGCCAGCAGCACCAGACTAGGTCAAGAGACCCAGTACTTC. As protein: CASSTRLGQETQYF.

This clonotype was found a few times. The chain recombines TRBV7-9 with TRBJ1-1; 7 bases line up with TRBD1. The V and J ends lost 1 base and 0 bases, in that order; junction bases with no gene match: 5. Germline V gives CDR1 SEHNR, CDR2 FQNEAQ (reference sequence). The CDR3 spans 16 residues. The DNA for the CDR3 is TGTGCCAGCAGCTTAGGACAGGGAGGGCTGAACACTGAAGCTTTCTTT. The encoded protein is CASSLGQGGLNTEAFF.